The TCR beta chain described here comes from a study of T cells after yellow fever vaccination. Notes on the study in general: Subsequent to the booster, the majority of primary-vaccination clones reappeared (around 96% CD4, 70% to 90% CD8). The secondary response showed a weaker magnitude and a faster peak, day 5 versus 15.

Generation of TCR cDNA used 5'RACE template switching (which added a universal primer site and UMIs). TCRdb reanalysed the 5' RACE reads using MiXCR and keeps one entry per CDR3 protein. The sample has a few hundred thousand distinct CDR3 sequences, almost 4% seen once; the top ten hold approximately 24%. In regard to this clonotype: The antigen is not known.

V lost 2 bases, J lost 1 base, and 16 bases lay in between. This CDR3 spans 16 amino acids. Germline lookup yields CDR1 DFQATT and CDR2 SNEGSKA (reference sequence). This TCR derives from a man in his late teens or twenties who received the YFV17D yellow fever vaccine. The V and J genes are TRBV20-1 and TRBJ2-3; the D gene is possibly TRBD2 (6 bases). This sample comprised PBMCs, obtained 5 days after the yellow fever booster vaccination. The CDR3 DNA is TGCAGTGCTAGATCCCGGACCCCGGGAGGCACAGATACGCAGTATTTT. It yields the protein CSARSRTPGGTDTQYF.